The present T cell receptor beta chain was sequenced within a study of cytomegalovirus exposure and HLA in healthy donors. PCR employed 60 Vbeta and 13 Jbeta primers. Data came from immunoSEQ multiplex PCR; TCRdb stores just in-frame clones and leaves some out. The sample consists of about 170,000 clones, roughly four fifths of them appearing once. V trimming: 4 bases; J trimming: 5 bases; junction bases outside the gene matches: 18. The V gene's germline CDR1 is SGHTA and CDR2 FQGTGA. The CDR3 contains 18 residues. Study-wide points: Later work associated roughly 17,000 TCR beta sequences with HLA alleles at 0.05 false discovery rate. Follow-up analysis found HLA locus-dependent TCR association rates, highest for DRB1 and lowest for HLA-C.

This clone was observed a few times. Its antigen is currently unknown. The sequencing input was PBMCs. The TCR was taken from a girl aged 2-10 years in good health and CMV-seropositive. V is TRBV7-3 and J is TRBJ2-3; 7 nucleotides agree with TRBD2. The CDR3 nucleotides read TGTGCCAGCAGCTACGGGCCCTCTAGCCAGGGAGGGGTAGATACGCAGTATTTT. Its translation: CASSYGPSSQGGVDTQYF. Complete variable domain (other parts from reference TRBV7-3 and TRBJ2-3): GAGVSQTPSNKVTEKGKYVELRCDPISGHTALYWYRQSLGQGPEFLIYFQGTGAADDSGLPNDRFFAVRPEGSVSTLKIQRTERGDSAVYLCASSYGPSSQGGVDTQYFGPGTRLTVL.